This section outlines one T cell receptor (beta chain) sequence together with its context. Its specificity is not known. The V end was cut by 0 bases, the J end by 0 bases, with 12 bases between. Per the germline V gene, CDR1 is MGHRA and CDR2 is YSYEKL. The CDR3 totals 17 residues. The source of the sample is a study of T-cell memory formation after mild COVID-19. Whole-study findings and limits: Memory cells collected pre-infection included some clones that later responded, suggesting cross-reactive memory joined.

TCRdb called the 5' RACE reads again in MiXCR, with one record for every CDR3 protein. The sample includes a few hundred thousand distinct CDR3 sequences, about an eighth of them seen just once. Sequences were obtained from PBMCs or a T cell subset sorted from them (not recorded which). V and J are TRBV4-1 and TRBJ2-1; possible D gene TRBD2, 5 bases. The sequence was obtained from a man between 18 and 35 years old who had mild COVID-19 (a few samples of this study predate the infection). Cell type and time point are not known. The CDR3 DNA reads TGCGCCAGCAGCCAAGATAACGGGGAGAGCTCCTACAATGAGCAGTTCTTC. The encoded protein is CASSQDNGESSYNEQFF.